This entry features one TCR beta chain sequence. Its antigen is not known. Negative magnetic isolation gave CD8+ and CD4+ cells; FACS enriched CD8+ TEMRA. This CDR3 region has 14 residues. Germline assignment: CDR1 SGHTA and CDR2 FQGNSA. With 3 bases removed from V and 6 bases from J, the gap between germline ends came to 13 bases. Random hexamers served to reverse transcribe about 0.45 to 1 ug RNA. TCRdb redid the calling of the immunoSEQ multiplex PCR reads with MiXCR, one entry per CDR3 protein. Among roughly 220,000 distinct CDR3 sequences listed, about 95% were seen once. These data come from a study of CD8 T cells in Susac syndrome. At the level of the study: Patients with Susac syndrome were therapy-naive, on corticosteroids, or on intravenous immunoglobulin alone at the time that blood was drawn. Study results and caveats: The authors found no clonal expansion in Susac syndrome CD4+ T cell repertoires.

The specimen sequenced was CD4+ T cells from PBMCs. The chain links TRBV7-2 to TRBJ2-3; tentative D call: TRBD2 (5 bases). This TCR derives from a human donor with Susac syndrome. The chain's CDR3 is CASSFSSSTDTQYF. CDR3 DNA: TGTGCCAGCAGCTTCTCTAGCTCCACGGATACGCAGTATTTT. The full variable domain, its missing parts supplied by reference TRBV7-2 and TRBJ2-3, is GAGVSQSPSNKVTEKGKDVELRCDPISGHTALYWYRQSLGQGLEFLIYFQGNSAPDKSGLPSDRFSAERTGGSVSTLTIQRTQQEDSAVYLCASSFSSSTDTQYFGPGTRLTVL.